These 15 T cell receptor beta chains originate from one sample sequenced in a study of blood T cell repertoires in COVID-19. Method: immunoSEQ multiplex PCR; TCRdb's copy keeps in-frame clones and lacks some. The sample contains 130,000 to 150,000 clones, roughly 87% of which appear only once. The sequenced sample consisted of peripheral blood. All receptors come from a human donor in a cohort sampled during active COVID-19.

The V call is TRBV11-2, the J call TRBJ1-6; D is unclear. The CDR3 extends over 15 amino acids. CDR1 SGHAT and CDR2 FQNNGV come from the germline V gene. Deletions cut 1 base from V and 7 bases from J, with 11 bases between. The CDR3 loop is CASSLGQIQNSPLHF. The CDR3 nucleotides read TGTGCCAGCAGCTTAGGCCAGATTCAGAATTCACCCCTCCACTTT.

The rearrangement links TRBV27 to TRBJ2-2; D possibly corresponds to TRBD2 (5 bases). V lost 2 bases to trimming and J lost 4 bases, with 11 bases between them. From germline, CDR1 is MNHEY and CDR2 SMNVEV (reference sequence). The CDR3 contains 15 residues. This chain's CDR3 is CASSLSEGVTGELFF. CDR3 DNA sequence: TGTGCCAGCAGTTTAAGTGAGGGAGTCACCGGGGAGCTGTTTTTT.

V is TRBV10-2 and J is TRBJ1-4, with a tentative D call TRBD1 (6 bases). There are 18 residues in the CDR3. Germline V gene data show CDR1 as WSHSY and CDR2 as SAAADI. Trimming cost V 0 bases and J 6 bases, with 20 bases left between them. CDR3 nucleotides: TGCGCCAGCAGTGAGTCGGCAGGGGTCGCGCACGGGGATGAAAAACTGTTTTTT. It translates to CASSESAGVAHGDEKLFF.

The chain couples TRBV5-4 to TRBJ2-7, with D perhaps TRBD1 (6 bases). V lost 3 bases and J lost 7, with 20 bases in between. Per the germline V gene, CDR1 is SGHNT and CDR2 is YYREEE (reference sequence). This CDR3 has 15 residues. The CDR3 is CASSSDGTTLREQYF. For the CDR3, the DNA is TGTGCCAGCAGCTCGGACGGGACAACCCTAAGAGAGCAGTACTTC. Combining the CDR3 with reference TRBV5-4 and TRBJ2-7 gives the whole variable domain ETGVTQSPTHLIKTRGQQVTLRCSSQSGHNTVSWYQQALGQGPQFIFQYYREEENGRGNFPPRFSGLQFPNYSSELNVNALELDDSALYLCASSSDGTTLREQYFGPGTRLTVT.

This sequence joins TRBV19 and TRBJ2-7; 9 nucleotides line up with TRBD1. The germline CDR1 and CDR2 sequences are LNHDA and SQIVND (reference sequence). J gave up 2 bases and V 5 bases, and 7 bases lay outside the gene matches. The CDR3 is 15 amino acids. CDR3 sequence reads: CASSVPGQGTYEQYF. The CDR3 DNA is TGTGCCAGTAGTGTTCCGGGACAGGGCACCTACGAGCAGTACTTC.

V gene TRBV6-5 combines with J gene TRBJ1-1; tentative D call: TRBD1 (5 bases). The CDR3 has 15 residues. V was shortened by 4 bases and J by 3 bases, with 15 bases between the two germline ends. Germline loops: CDR1 MNHEY, CDR2 SVGAGI. CDR3 in amino acids: CASSSILVGDTEAFF. CDR3 DNA: TGTGCCAGCAGTTCGATCCTCGTAGGGGACACTGAAGCTTTCTTT.

The chain couples TRBV13 to TRBJ2-7, with 9 nucleotides matching TRBD1. Unmatched junction bases numbered 3, after V lost 3 bases and J lost 0 bases. CDR1 is PRHDT and CDR2 is FYEKMQ in the germline V gene (reference sequence). CDR3 length equals 15 residues. CDR3 sequence reads: CASSLGTGSSYEQYF. Here the CDR3 DNA reads TGTGCCAGCAGCTTGGGGACAGGGAGCTCCTACGAGCAGTACTTC.

The V call is TRBV27, the J call TRBJ1-2; TRBD1 aligns across 7 bases. Germline loops: CDR1 MNHEY, CDR2 SMNVEV (reference sequence). The CDR3 loop spans 16 amino acids. V was clipped by 5 bases and J by 1 base; unmatched bases: 10. The CDR3 loop reads CASSPSTGVLNYGYTF. CDR3 DNA: TGTGCCAGCAGTCCTTCCACAGGGGTCCTTAACTATGGCTACACCTTC.

The J gene is TRBJ2-5, the V gene TRBV18; TRBD2 matches at 11 bases. The V gene end was trimmed by 1 base and the J gene end by 2 bases; junction bases not matched to a gene: 0. Germline V gene lookup returns CDR1 KGHSH and CDR2 LQKENI. The CDR3 contains 15 residues. CDR3 in DNA: TGTGCCAGCTCACCACTAGCGGGGGGGCAAGAGACCCAGTACTTC. This gives the protein CASSPLAGGQETQYF.

The chain employs TRBV27 and TRBJ1-2; D not resolved. The CDR3 runs to 13 residues. Per germline, CDR1 MNHEY and CDR2 SMNVEV (reference sequence). Trimming pared 3 bases from V and 1 base from J, leaving 6 bases between. CDR3 nucleotide sequence: TGTGCCAGCAGTTTCCAGGTTAACTATGGCTACACCTTC. Translation gives CASSFQVNYGYTF.

As concerns this clone: A read error may account for a junction end that differs from germline. This rearrangement joins TRBV7-9 to TRBJ1-1; D ambiguous. Germline V gene sequence: CDR1 SEHNR, CDR2 FQNEAQ (reference sequence). The CDR3 contains 13 residues. The CDR3: CASRLGGNTEAFF. CDR3 nucleotides: TGTGCCAGCAGGTTAGGAGGGAACACTGAAGCTTTCTTT. The complete variable domain, with remaining parts taken from reference TRBV7-9 and TRBJ1-1, reads DTGVSQNPRHKITKRGQNVTFRCDPISEHNRLYWYRQTLGQGPEFLTYFQNEAQLEKSRLLSDRFSAERPKGSFSTLEIQRTEQGDSAMYLCASRLGGNTEAFFGQGTRLTVV.

This rearrangement joins TRBV3-1 (or the pseudogene TRBV3-2) to TRBJ1-1; a possible D gene is TRBD1 (6 bases). Germline CDR1 LGHDT, CDR2 YNNKEL (reference sequence). CDR3 length equals 16 residues. With 0 bases removed from V and 3 bases from J, the gap between germline ends came to 14 bases. The CDR3 nucleotides are TGTGCCAGCAGCCAAGAAAGGGGGGGTAGGGACACTGAAGCTTTCTTT. It is translated as CASSQERGGRDTEAFF.

The V and J genes are TRBV5-1 and TRBJ2-7; 8 bases match TRBD1. This CDR3 region has 13 residues. J lost 6 bases, V lost 0 bases, and 2 bases had no gene match. Germline CDR1 and CDR2: SGHRS and YFSETQ. CDR3 sequence (DNA): TGCGCCAGCAGCTTGGAAACAGGGGGCGAGCAGTACTTC. This codes for CASSLETGGEQYF.

Only a few counts were recorded for this clone. V gene TRBV24-1 combines with J gene TRBJ2-3, with 15 bases lining up with TRBD2. The germline V gene has CDR1 KGHDR and CDR2 SFDVKD. The trim removed 6 bases at V and 5 bases at J, leaving 5 bases unmatched. There are 16 residues in the CDR3. The CDR3: CATSSGLAGGGDTQYF. The CDR3 DNA sequence: TGTGCCACCAGTTCGGGACTAGCGGGGGGCGGAGATACGCAGTATTTT.

The chain couples TRBV4-1 to TRBJ1-2; no reliable D call. V was pared by 0 bases and J by 4 bases, with 12 bases between. Germline CDR1 reads MGHRA; CDR2 reads YSYEKL. The CDR3 totals 15 residues. In nucleotides, the CDR3 is TGCGCCAGCAGCCAAGATCACTCAAGTGTCTATGGCTACACCTTC. It yields the protein CASSQDHSSVYGYTF.